A single sample is the source of the 9 T cell receptor beta chains below, sequenced in a study of shared clonotypes between healthy human individuals. Here immunoSEQ multiplex PCR was the method, and the copy in TCRdb shows in-frame clones only, minus some. The sample comprises approximately 2.5 million clones, 85% to 95% of which are singletons, and 0.14% rests with the top ten. Input material: naive CD4+ T cells sorted from blood. The subset: CD45RA+ positively selected. The receptors here all came from a man younger than 35 in good health.

The chain is built from TRBV11-2 and TRBJ2-7; 7 bases agree with TRBD1. Per germline, CDR1 SGHAT and CDR2 FQNNGV. After removal of 1 base from V and 0 bases from J, the junction contained 3 bases not matched to a gene. The CDR3 loop spans 15 amino acids. CDR3 coding DNA: TGTGCCAGCAGCTTAGGGGGACAGAGCTCCTACGAGCAGTACTTC. It encodes CASSLGGQSSYEQYF.

The chain uses TRBV15 and TRBJ2-5; tentative D call: TRBD2 (6 bases). V lost 0 bases, J lost 8 bases, and 16 bases lay in between. The CDR3 has 15 residues. Germline CDR1 LNHNV, CDR2 YYDKDF (reference sequence). The CDR3 region is CATSRDRVAAGTQYF. The DNA for the CDR3 is TGTGCCACCAGCAGAGATCGGGTAGCGGCAGGTACCCAGTACTTC. The full variable domain, in which reference TRBV15 and TRBJ2-5 provide the parts outside the CDR3, is DAMVIQNPRYQVTQFGKPVTLSCSQTLNHNVMYWYQQKSSQAPKLLFHYYDKDFNNEADTPDNFQSRRPNTSFCFLDIRSPGLGDTAMYLCATSRDRVAAGTQYFGPGTRLLVL.

The table lists this clone with a few counts. Other DNA sequences from this sample encode an identical CDR3 as well. This chain links TRBV7-2 with TRBJ1-1, with no clear D. Germline lookup yields CDR1 SGHTA and CDR2 FQGNSA. The CDR3 loop spans 15 amino acids. V shed 1 base and J shed 0 bases, with 9 bases lying between them. CDR3 bases: TGTGCCAGCAGCTTAGGAGGACCGCTGAACACTGAAGCTTTCTTT. Amino acid sequence: CASSLGGPLNTEAFF.

This clone was picked up a small number of times. CDR3: CAWRAGTGGGQPQHF. In DNA, the CDR3 is TGTGCCTGGAGGGCCGGGACAGGGGGCGGCCAGCCCCAGCATTTT. The chain has TRBV30 and TRBJ1-5; 12 bases agree with TRBD1. The CDR3 spans 15 residues. J gave up 7 bases and V 3 bases, and 7 bases lay outside the gene matches. Germline CDR1 and CDR2: GTSNPN and SVGIG (reference sequence).

This chain links TRBV5-6 with TRBJ2-5; TRBD2 is a possible D gene (6 bases). Looked up from germline, CDR1 is SGHDT and CDR2 is YYEEEE. Deletions cut 1 base from V and 1 base from J, with 14 bases between. The CDR3 has 16 residues. CDR3 sequence: CASSLYGRNTQETQYF. The CDR3 coding sequence is TGTGCCAGCAGCTTGTACGGGAGAAATACCCAAGAGACCCAGTACTTC.

This rearrangement joins TRBV25-1 to TRBJ2-6, with TRBD2 as a possible D gene (5 bases). The CDR3 is 15 residues long. From germline, CDR1 is MGHDK and CDR2 SYGVNS. The V end lost 5 bases, the J end lost 1 base, and 9 bases lay between the germline ends. CDR3 in amino acids: CASSNPGSGANVLTF. In DNA, the CDR3 is TGTGCCAGCAGTAATCCGGGGTCTGGGGCCAACGTCCTGACTTTC.

Comments on this clone: Additional DNA sequences in this sample encode the identical CDR3. The chain carries TRBV6-1 and TRBJ2-6; D gene uncertain. V gave up 5 bases and J gave up 3 bases, with 5 bases separating them. The CDR3 has 13 residues. Germline-derived CDR1 and CDR2 are MNHNS and SASEGT. CDR3 sequence (DNA): TGTGCCAGCAGTTCTAGTGGGGCCAACGTCCTGACTTTC. It yields the protein CASSSSGANVLTF.

This clone was seen just once. The chain employs TRBV10-1 and TRBJ2-3; 7 bases line up with TRBD1. CDR1 is WNHNN and CDR2 is SYGVQD in the germline V gene (reference sequence). V was clipped by 6 bases and J by 2 bases; unmatched bases: 8. This CDR3 spans 15 amino acids. DNA of the CDR3: TGCGCCAGCAGGGCTGGGGACAGCTTCACAGATACGCAGTATTTT. It yields the protein CASRAGDSFTDTQYF.

For the CDR3, the DNA is TGTGCCTGGGGCCCGACAGGGGGAATTGAAAAACTGTTTTTT. Its translation: CAWGPTGGIEKLFF. J is TRBJ1-4 and V is TRBV6-1; 9 bases fit TRBD1. J lost 7 bases, V lost 11 bases, and 11 bases had no gene match. The CDR3 runs 14 residues. CDR1 MNHNS and CDR2 SASEGT come from the germline V gene.